The 14 T cell receptor beta chains in this list originate from one sample, sequenced in a study of blood T cell repertoires in COVID-19 (dated by TCRdb to about 2020). The library was prepared using the immunoSEQ multiplex PCR assay. Drawn from immuneACCESS, this table holds only the in-frame rearrangements with V and J called that TCRdb kept. Clones are partly lost; checked studies trace under half to an unresolved V gene and leave the rest unexplained. Across this sample there are 150,000 to 200,000 clones, with around 89% seen only once. The biggest ten clones account for roughly 0.8% of the sample. The sample consisted of PBMCs or T cells enriched from blood (not recorded which). These receptors were collected from a woman younger than 30 who had recovered from COVID-19.

The J gene is TRBJ1-1, the V gene TRBV28; weak D call: TRBD1 (6 bases). Germline V lookup: CDR1 MDHEN, CDR2 SYDVKM. This CDR3 contains 15 residues. V was shortened by 5 bases and J by 0 bases, with 13 bases between the two germline ends. CDR3: CASSPPGQLNTEAFF. In DNA form, the CDR3 reads TGTGCCAGCAGTCCCCCCGGACAGTTGAACACTGAAGCTTTCTTT.

The J gene is TRBJ1-3, the V gene TRBV15, with D maybe TRBD1 (5 bases). CDR1 LNHNV and CDR2 YYDKDF come from the germline V gene (reference sequence). The V end lost 5 bases, the J end lost 4 bases, and 15 bases lay between the germline ends. The CDR3 extends over 15 amino acids. CDR3 nucleotides: TGTGCCACCAGCCCCCGACAGAGGACGGGAAACACCATATATTTT. Amino acids: CATSPRQRTGNTIYF.

The V and J genes are TRBV6-6 and TRBJ2-1; 7 nucleotides align to TRBD2. The germline CDR1 and CDR2 sequences are MNHNY and SVGAGI (reference sequence). V shed 7 bases, J shed 9 bases, and the junction held 9 bases outside the gene matches. The CDR3 loop spans 13 amino acids. CDR3 in amino acids: CASTSTGEGEQFF. The DNA of the CDR3 is TGTGCCAGCACCTCCACGGGGGAGGGTGAGCAGTTCTTC.

A few counts support this clone. The chain is built from TRBV5-1 and TRBJ2-7; a weak D match, TRBD2 (5 bases). CDR1 and CDR2 (germline): SGHRS, YFSETQ. V shed 0 bases and J shed 0 bases, with 16 bases lying between them. The CDR3 is made up of 17 amino acids. CDR3: CASSLAQLGPSSYEQYF. CDR3 sequence (DNA): TGCGCCAGCAGCTTGGCCCAACTAGGCCCCAGCTCCTACGAGCAGTACTTC.

The chain carries TRBV5-1 and TRBJ2-2, with TRBD1 identical over 11 bases. CDR3 length equals 16 residues. With 0 bases clipped from V and 4 bases from J, the junction kept 2 bases outside the gene matches. Germline-derived CDR1 and CDR2 are SGHRS and YFSETQ. CDR3 coding DNA: TGCGCCAGCAGCTTGGTAGGGACAGGGGGCACCGGGGAGCTGTTTTTT. It encodes CASSLVGTGGTGELFF.

The genes are TRBV15 and TRBJ2-7; 11 nucleotides line up with TRBD2. Germline assignment: CDR1 LNHNV and CDR2 YYDKDF (reference sequence). This CDR3 is built from 19 residues. The V gene end was trimmed by 5 bases and the J gene end by 1 base; junction bases not matched to a gene: 16. This CDR3 is CATSARGSRTSGRSYEQYF. CDR3 DNA: TGTGCCACCAGCGCAAGGGGCTCCCGGACTAGCGGGCGTTCCTACGAGCAGTACTTC. Variable domain in full (rest from reference TRBV15 and TRBJ2-7): DAMVIQNPRYQVTQFGKPVTLSCSQTLNHNVMYWYQQKSSQAPKLLFHYYDKDFNNEADTPDNFQSRRPNTSFCFLDIRSPGLGDTAMYLCATSARGSRTSGRSYEQYFGPGTRLTVT.

The chain couples TRBV3-1 (or the pseudogene TRBV3-2) to TRBJ2-3; 9 bases are shared with TRBD2. The CDR3 is 15 amino acids. V was clipped by 7 bases and J by 1 base; unmatched bases: 6. Germline values: CDR1 LGHDT, CDR2 YNNKEL (reference sequence). CDR3 amino acids: CASTPAGGGTDTQYF. The CDR3 DNA reads TGTGCCAGCACCCCAGCGGGAGGAGGCACAGATACGCAGTATTTT.

This clone was picked up one time. The gene calls are TRBV2 and TRBJ2-1; 10 nucleotides align to TRBD2. The V gene end was trimmed by 1 base and the J gene end by 6 bases; junction bases not matched to a gene: 6. The CDR3 extends over 16 amino acids. Germline CDR1 SNHLY, CDR2 FYNNEI. The CDR3 reads CASSEGLAGASNEQFF. The CDR3 DNA sequence: TGTGCCAGCAGTGAAGGGCTAGCGGGAGCAAGCAATGAGCAGTTCTTC.

The rearrangement joins TRBV7-3 to TRBJ2-1, with 10 bases that match TRBD2. CDR1 and CDR2 (germline): SGHTA, FQGTGA. V lost 0 bases, J lost 5 bases, and 7 bases stayed unmatched. There are 17 residues in the CDR3. CDR3 protein: CASSLTGLAGVDNEQFF. DNA for the CDR3: TGTGCCAGCAGCTTAACTGGTCTAGCGGGAGTAGACAATGAGCAGTTCTTC. Full variable domain (remainder filled in from reference TRBV7-3 and TRBJ2-1): GAGVSQTPSNKVTEKGKYVELRCDPISGHTALYWYRQSLGQGPEFLIYFQGTGAADDSGLPNDRFFAVRPEGSVSTLKIQRTERGDSAVYLCASSLTGLAGVDNEQFFGPGTRLTVL.

The gene calls are TRBV19 and TRBJ2-7, with 7 bases that match TRBD2. This CDR3 has 17 residues. V was pared by 0 bases and J by 2 bases, with 10 bases of the junction left unmatched. Germline V CDR1 and CDR2: LNHDA, SQIVND (reference sequence). The CDR3 reads CASSIDFARESPYEQYF. Written as DNA, the CDR3 is TGTGCCAGTAGTATAGATTTCGCGCGGGAGAGCCCCTACGAGCAGTACTTC.

The gene calls are TRBV5-1 and TRBJ2-1, with 7 bases fitting TRBD2. CDR3 length equals 16 residues. With V trimmed by 2 bases and J by 0 bases, 5 bases remained unmatched. Germline CDR1 reads SGHRS; CDR2 reads YFSETQ. The CDR3 sequence is CASSFASGNSYNEQFF. Written as DNA, the CDR3 is TGCGCCAGCAGCTTCGCTAGCGGTAACTCCTACAATGAGCAGTTCTTC. The variable domain in full, with the rest retrieved from reference TRBV5-1 and TRBJ2-1, is KAGVTQTPRYLIKTRGQQVTLSCSPISGHRSVSWYQQTPGQGLQFLFEYFSETQRNKGNFPGRFSGRQFSNSRSEMNVSTLELGDSALYLCASSFASGNSYNEQFFGPGTRLTVL.

A single count supports this clone. CDR3 amino acids: CASSLYHRGSFEKLFF. In DNA form, the CDR3 reads TGTGCCAGCAGTTTGTACCACAGGGGGTCGTTTGAAAAACTGTTTTTT. V gene TRBV28 combines with J gene TRBJ1-4, with 8 positions matching TRBD1. The CDR3 loop spans 16 amino acids. The V segment lost 3 bases and the J segment 7 bases; nucleotides outside the gene matches: 10. Germline lookup yields CDR1 MDHEN and CDR2 SYDVKM.

Remarks on this clone: One end of the junction varies from germline; a read error may be responsible. V and J are TRBV7-2 and TRBJ2-7, with 7 bases fitting TRBD1. CDR1 is SGHTA, CDR2 FQGNSA, per germline. The CDR3 totals 13 residues. The CDR3 nucleotides are TGTGCCAGCAGCCCGGGGCCCCGGACAGGTTTACTTTTC. This codes for CASSPGPRTGLLF. Drawing the rest from reference TRBV7-2 and TRBJ2-7, the complete variable domain is GAGVSQSPSNKVTEKGKDVELRCDPISGHTALYWYRQSLGQGLEFLIYFQGNSAPDKSGLPSDRFSAERTGGSVSTLTIQRTQQEDSAVYLCASSPGPRTGLLFGPGTRLTVT.

The gene calls are TRBV4-1 and TRBJ1-1, with D maybe TRBD1 (5 bases). Germline V gene lookup returns CDR1 MGHRA and CDR2 YSYEKL. The CDR3 length is 16 residues. V dropped 1 base and J dropped 1 base, with 13 bases sitting between them. The CDR3 is CASSQGALGGNTEAFF. CDR3 in DNA: TGCGCCAGCAGCCAAGGCGCCTTGGGGGGGAACACTGAAGCTTTCTTT.